The clone carrying this TCR beta chain has more than one count but fewer than ten. Its antigen remains unidentified. Here immunoSEQ multiplex PCR was the method, and the copy in TCRdb shows in-frame clones only, minus some. The repertoire includes 110,000 or so clones, 45% to 65% of them detected once, and 37% sits in the top ten. The source of the sample is a study of cytotoxic CD8 clonotypes in ibrutinib-treated CLL. Study-wide results and limits: Timing of sampling differed between sustained-remission and progressing patients.

The CDR3 consists of 17 residues. The ends were cut back, 1 base at V and 0 bases at J, with 12 bases in the middle. The germline V gene encodes CDR1 SEHNR and CDR2 FQNEAQ (reference sequence). The starting material was PBMCs, obtained after 24 months of ibrutinib treatment. This receptor was identified in a human donor with chronic lymphocytic leukemia. J is TRBJ2-2 and V is TRBV7-9; D ambiguous. CDR3 region: CASSLDLKGPNTGELFF. CDR3 bases: TGTGCCAGCAGCTTAGATCTGAAAGGCCCGAACACCGGGGAGCTGTTTTTT. The whole variable domain, remainder taken from reference TRBV7-9 and TRBJ2-2, is DTGVSQNPRHKITKRGQNVTFRCDPISEHNRLYWYRQTLGQGPEFLTYFQNEAQLEKSRLLSDRFSAERPKGSFSTLEIQRTEQGDSAMYLCASSLDLKGPNTGELFFGEGSRLTVL.